Here is one T cell receptor beta chain with its context. This sample is part of a study of beta chain features in type 1 diabetes. Germline lookup yields CDR1 PRHDT and CDR2 FYEKMQ (reference sequence). The J segment lost 4 bases and the V segment lost 6 bases, leaving 11 bases of the junction unmatched. This CDR3 comprises 17 residues. Isolated RNA was reverse transcribed in full, so expressed TCRB transcripts were sequenced. Produced via immunoSEQ multiplex PCR; TCRdb's table is partial and in-frame only. The sample has about 360,000 clones; approximately 12% are singletons. Sample: naive CD4+ T cells from blood. The chain couples TRBV13 to TRBJ2-4; 11 bases are a match to TRBD1. This receptor was identified in a man younger than 30 in good health. CDR3 loop: CASSYTSGTGGKNIQYF. The DNA for the CDR3 is TGTGCCAGCAGTTACACCTCCGGGACAGGGGGGAAAAACATTCAGTACTTC.